This entry is about one T cell receptor beta chain. The data derive from a study of blood T cell repertoires in COVID-19. At the level of the study: The United States, Italy and Spain provided the acute and convalescent COVID-19 samples. PBMCs, B-cell-depleted T cells, or T cells were the source of the cDNA or gDNA that made up the material.

Germline V gene data show CDR1 as LGHDT and CDR2 as YNNKEL (reference sequence). V lost 1 base, J lost 1 base, and 9 bases stayed unmatched. The CDR3 is made up of 17 amino acids. Original methodology: Using reference gene primer amplification, nucleated cell counts were estimated. The table came from immunoSEQ multiplex PCR; TCRdb's copy has only in-frame clones and leaves some out. Clone size and the V and J calls come from that table; the DNA yielded D and trimming. Of some 100,000 clones listed, around 88% are singletons. This chain uses TRBV3-1 (or the pseudogene TRBV3-2) with TRBJ2-7, with 8 bases aligning to TRBD2. Material for sequencing was peripheral blood. This TCR was sampled from a woman in her seventies with acute or convalescent COVID-19. The CDR3 nucleotides read TGTGCCAGCAGCCAAGTACGACTAGCGCGACATTCCTACGAGCAGTACTTC. Translating it yields CASSQVRLARHSYEQYF.